Listed below are T cell receptor beta chains from one sample, sequenced in a study of graft-versus-host responses after intestinal transplantation. The antigens these receptors bind are not known. Sequenced by immunoSEQ multiplex PCR; TCRdb stores in-frame clones only, minus some. The sample has roughly 100,000 clones; about 90% are singletons. This specimen was unstimulated CD8+ T cells sorted from spleen or lymph node cells, taken before transplant. These receptors were taken from a human donor who was the organ donor for an intestinal transplant. Each CDR3 is given with its conserved first and last residue. Each record gives: clone size, J gene, D gene, V gene, CDR3 protein, CDR3 DNA. A D gene is named only where the DNA matches it firmly. Expanded clones are given a class, and other clones once, few, many or no size at all.

>.|TRBJ1-2|TRBD1|TRBV7-9
CASSQGTGNYGYTF
TGTGCCAGCAGCCAAGGGACAGGGAACTATGGCTACACCTTC
>.|TRBJ2-5|TRBD2|TRBV5-4
CASSYSGGAETQYF
TGTGCCAGCAGCTATAGCGGGGGGGCGGAGACCCAGTACTTC
>.|TRBJ1-2|.|TRBV5-8
CASSSGEYGYTF
TGTGCCAGCAGCTCCGGAGAGTACGGCTACACCTTC
>.|TRBJ2-1|TRBD1|TRBV28
CASSLLTSTGGNNEQFF
TGTGCCAGCAGTTTGCTCACTTCGACAGGGGGGAACAATGAGCAGTTCTTC
>.|TRBJ2-2|.|TRBV13
CASRRDSPGELFF
TGTGCCAGCAGACGGGACTCGCCCGGGGAGCTGTTTTTT
>.|TRBJ1-3|.|TRBV4-1
CASSQEPGVAGNTIYF
TGCGCCAGCAGCCAAGAACCAGGGGTCGCTGGAAACACCATATATTTT
>.|TRBJ2-5|.|TRBV4-1
CASRPSSEETQYF
TGCGCCAGCAGGCCATCTAGCGAAGAGACCCAGTACTTC
>.|TRBJ2-7|TRBD2|TRBV7-8
CASSLVSGNLYEQYF
TGTGCCAGCAGCTTAGTCAGCGGGAATTTGTACGAGCAGTACTTC
>.|TRBJ2-7|.|TRBV10-3
CAISGGGDSSYEQYF
TGTGCCATCAGTGGGGGCGGGGACAGCTCCTACGAGCAGTACTTC
>.|TRBJ1-1|.|TRBV11-2
CASSLRRNTGDWTEAFF
TGTGCCAGCAGCTTAAGGCGCAATACGGGTGATTGGACTGAAGCTTTCTTT
>.|TRBJ1-1|.|TRBV6-5
CASSPGHGTEAFF
TGTGCCAGCAGTCCAGGTCATGGTACTGAAGCTTTCTTT
>.|TRBJ2-1|.|TRBV10-1
CASSEGVGSYNEQFF
TGCGCCAGCAGTGAAGGGGTGGGCTCCTACAATGAGCAGTTCTTC
>few|TRBJ1-1|TRBD1|TRBV30
CAWSVLRGQGVTEAFF
TGTGCCTGGAGTGTACTACGGGGGCAGGGGGTCACTGAAGCTTTCTTT
>.|TRBJ2-7|.|TRBV6-1
CASSEAGLSYEQYF
TGTGCCAGCAGTGAAGCGGGCTTGTCCTACGAGCAGTACTTC
>.|TRBJ2-7|.|TRBV11-2
CASSPNPSEQYF
TGTGCCAGCAGCCCAAATCCTAGCGAGCAGTACTTC
>once|TRBJ1-2|.|TRBV7-9
CASSLDSNYGYTF
TGTGCCAGCAGCCTGGACAGCAACTATGGCTACACCTTC
>.|TRBJ2-5|.|TRBV5-8
CASSWGETQYF
TGTGCCAGCAGCTGGGGCGAGACCCAGTACTTC
>once|TRBJ2-1|TRBD2|TRBV19
CASSIRGGGAIDEQFF
TGTGCCAGTAGTATACGAGGCGGGGGGGCCATCGATGAGCAGTTCTTC
>.|TRBJ1-2|TRBD1|TRBV6-5
CASSYSAGGGYGYTF
TGTGCCAGCAGTTACTCAGCAGGGGGCGGCTATGGCTACACCTTC
>.|TRBJ2-7|TRBD1|TRBV13
CASSLGGQEIYEQYF
TGTGCCAGCAGCTTAGGGGGACAGGAGATCTACGAGCAGTACTTC
>.|TRBJ2-5|.|TRBV10-3
CAITPGLQETQYF
TGTGCCATCACTCCGGGACTCCAAGAGACCCAGTACTTC
>.|TRBJ1-5|.|TRBV5-1
CASSLNRNQPQHF
TGCGCCAGCAGCTTGAACAGGAATCAGCCCCAGCATTTT
>few|TRBJ1-2|.|TRBV25-1
CASSETANYGYTF
TGTGCCAGCAGTGAAACAGCTAACTATGGCTACACCTTC
>.|TRBJ1-1|.|TRBV28
CASSPPPQEPHTEAFF
TGTGCCAGCAGTCCCCCCCCACAGGAACCCCACACTGAAGCTTTCTTT